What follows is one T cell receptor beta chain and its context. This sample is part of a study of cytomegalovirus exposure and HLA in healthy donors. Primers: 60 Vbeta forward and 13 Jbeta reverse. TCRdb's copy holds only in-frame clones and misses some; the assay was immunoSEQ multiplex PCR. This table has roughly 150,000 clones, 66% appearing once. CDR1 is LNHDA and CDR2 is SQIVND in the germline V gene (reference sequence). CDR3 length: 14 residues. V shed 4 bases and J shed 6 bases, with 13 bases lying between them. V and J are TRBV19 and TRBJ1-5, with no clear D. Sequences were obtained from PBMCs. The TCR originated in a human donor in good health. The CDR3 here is CASSRRDVGQPQHF. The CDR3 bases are TGTGCCAGTAGTAGGAGGGATGTCGGTCAGCCCCAGCATTTT.